The present TCR beta chain was sequenced within a study of blood T cells in healthy people across ages. Study results and caveats: Investigators viewed diversity estimates from one million T cells as underestimates, the study reported. Percentage of naive T cells showed a strong correlation with TCR beta diversity.

Points on this clonotype: Its specificity is unknown. Sequence at one end of the junction differs from germline and may be a read error.

The authors ran a second PCR of 7 to 11 cycles using a sample-barcoded 5' primer and a J-beta primer mix. A tag from a template-switch adaptor with 12 random nucleotides marked each cDNA molecule. TCRdb independently ran MiXCR on the 5' RACE reads; one entry per CDR3 protein. The data contain 630,000 or so distinct CDR3 sequences, 25% to 35% of them singletons. Ranging in age from about 6 to 100, the donors were healthy Caucasian individuals from Russia. The CDR3 consists of 14 residues. The germline gives CDR1 SNHLY, CDR2 FYNNEI. Material for sequencing was blood. The receptor was isolated from a woman older than 75 in good health. J is TRBJ1-1 and V is TRBV2; TRBD1 is a possible D gene (5 bases). CDR3 sequence reads: CASREEGSQGEAFF. The DNA for the CDR3 is TGTGCCAGCAGGGAAGAGGGCAGTCAGGGCGAAGCTTTCTTT.